These 21 T cell receptor beta chains were sequenced from one sample in a study of vaccination and CD4 T cells after COVID-19. These TCRs' antigens remain unknown. Cultured CD4+ T cell DNA was sequenced using the Oncomine TCR Beta short-read assay. From the PCR reads, TCRdb called clonotypes with MiXCR, one entry per CDR3 protein. There are 20,000 to 25,000 distinct CDR3 sequences in the sample; roughly 70% occur only once, and roughly 8.7% lies in the top ten. Described treatment: roughly 10-day PBMC culture with coronavirus spike peptide pools or control peptides (ViraFEST assay). Sequences were obtained from CD4+ T cells from blood, cultured in vitro. The receptors derive from a human donor who had recovered from COVID-19.

The rearrangement links TRBV6-5 to TRBJ1-1, with D maybe TRBD1 (6 bases). V lost 3 bases and J 1 base, leaving 12 bases between the germline ends. CDR1 and CDR2 from the germline V gene are MNHEY and SVGAGI. The CDR3 consists of 15 residues. The CDR3 nucleotides are TGTGCCAGCAGTTATTACAGGGATCGGAACACTGAAGCTTTCTTT. This translates into CASSYYRDRNTEAFF.

J is TRBJ2-7 and V is TRBV27; 8 nucleotides align to TRBD1. The CDR3 loop spans 16 amino acids. Germline CDR1 reads MNHEY; CDR2 reads SMNVEV (reference sequence). Germline trimming cut 2 bases from V and 7 bases from J; bases unmatched to any gene: 13. CDR3 coding DNA: TGTGCCAGCAGTTTAGAGTTGACAGGGGCCCCTAGGGAGCAGTACTTC. Translating it yields CASSLELTGAPREQYF.

This clonotype was detected only once. The chain carries TRBV11-2 and TRBJ1-5; D is possibly TRBD1 (5 bases). From germline, CDR1 is SGHAT and CDR2 FQNNGV. Trimming cost V 4 bases and J 2 bases, with 15 bases left between them. The CDR3 is 16 amino acids. The CDR3 DNA is TGTGCCAGCAGCTCTCGCCCAGGGAACGGCAATCAGCCCCAGCATTTT. Its translation: CASSSRPGNGNQPQHF.

The V and J genes are TRBV20-1 and TRBJ1-2; D ambiguous. In germline, CDR1 is DFQATT, CDR2 SNEGSKA (reference sequence). The V and J ends lost 5 bases and 4 bases respectively, with 5 bases between them. This CDR3 contains 10 residues. CDR3 in DNA: TGCAGTGCTTGGAGCTATGGCTACACCTTC. Translated: CSAWSYGYTF.

Only one count was recorded for this clonotype. This chain uses TRBV30 with TRBJ2-3, with TRBD2 matching 8 bases. This CDR3 is built from 14 residues. Germline CDR1 GTSNPN, CDR2 SVGIG (reference sequence). Unmatched junction bases numbered 4, after V lost 0 bases and J lost 5 bases. CDR3 sequence reads: CAWSVGAGEDTQYF. As DNA, the CDR3 is TGTGCCTGGAGTGTCGGAGCGGGAGAAGATACGCAGTATTTT.

The chain couples TRBV20-1 to TRBJ2-5; 7 bases map to TRBD2. The CDR3 is 14 amino acids. CDR1 and CDR2 (germline): DFQATT, SNEGSKA (reference sequence). After removal of 5 bases from V and 6 bases from J, the junction contained 12 bases not matched to a gene. CDR3 residues: CSAPLGEGPKTQYF. CDR3 coding DNA: TGCAGTGCTCCCCTAGGGGAGGGCCCTAAGACCCAGTACTTC.

This sequence joins TRBV20-1 and TRBJ1-2; D perhaps matches TRBD1 (5 bases). Trimming took 0 bases from V and 3 from J, leaving 11 bases between them. The length of the CDR3 is 14 residues. CDR1 is DFQATT, CDR2 SNEGSKA, per germline (reference sequence). In DNA, the CDR3 is TGCAGTGCTAGAGATTGGGGCAGGGACTATGGCTACACCTTC. Translating it yields CSARDWGRDYGYTF.

V is TRBV27 and J is TRBJ2-3; 8 nucleotides line up with TRBD2. The J segment lost 0 bases and the V segment lost 7 bases, leaving 9 bases of the junction unmatched. The CDR3 length is 16 residues. The germline V gene encodes CDR1 MNHEY and CDR2 SMNVEV (reference sequence). CDR3 bases: TGTGCCAGCACCGCGCGGGGGGCGGCTAGCACAGATACGCAGTATTTT. Translation gives CASTARGAASTDTQYF.

A few counts support this clonotype. The chain links TRBV7-8 to TRBJ1-5; D ambiguous. V was pared by 5 bases and J by 3 bases, with 14 bases between. The CDR3 totals 15 residues. CDR1 and CDR2 from the germline V gene are SGHVS and FQNEAQ. CDR3 loop: CASSPLRGINQPQHF. The CDR3 DNA reads as TGTGCCAGCAGCCCCCTCCGGGGTATCAATCAGCCCCAGCATTTT.

The chain couples TRBV5-8 to TRBJ2-3, with D possibly being TRBD2 (5 bases). The CDR3 has 14 residues. CDR1 and CDR2 from the germline V gene are SGHTS and YDEGEE. V was trimmed by 6 bases and J by 6 bases, leaving 17 bases between them. CDR3 protein: CASITIVGSDTQYF. As DNA, the CDR3 is TGTGCCAGCATCACCATAGTGGGGAGCGATACGCAGTATTTT.

This chain joins TRBV27 and TRBJ2-1; 11 bases are shared with TRBD2. The CDR3 extends over 15 amino acids. CDR1 MNHEY and CDR2 SMNVEV come from the germline V gene (reference sequence). The V and J ends lost 7 bases and 0 bases, in that order; junction bases with no gene match: 2. This chain's CDR3 is CASIGLAGSYNEQFF. DNA for the CDR3: TGTGCCAGCATCGGACTAGCGGGCTCCTACAATGAGCAGTTCTTC.

This clonotype turned up a few times. This chain links TRBV25-1 with TRBJ1-1; the match to TRBD1 covers 9 bases. V shed 4 bases and J 5 bases; nucleotides not matched to a gene: 8. Per the germline V gene, CDR1 is MGHDK and CDR2 is SYGVNS. The CDR3 loop spans 15 amino acids. The chain's CDR3 is CASSGDRVPWTEAFF. Written as DNA, the CDR3 is TGTGCCAGCAGTGGGGACAGGGTCCCGTGGACTGAAGCTTTCTTT.

In its sample, this clonotype was seen once. V is TRBV28 and J is TRBJ1-1; perhaps TRBD1 as D (6 bases). Germline V gene lookup returns CDR1 MDHEN and CDR2 SYDVKM. The CDR3 covers 12 residues. V lost 4 bases to trimming and J lost 7 bases, with 10 bases between them. The CDR3 loop is CASSYQGFEAFF. CDR3 nucleotides: TGTGCCAGCAGTTATCAGGGGTTTGAAGCTTTCTTT. The variable domain in full, completed from reference TRBV28 and TRBJ1-1, reads DVKVTQSSRYLVKRTGEKVFLECVQDMDHENMFWYRQDPGLGLRLIYFSYDVKMKEKGDIPEGYSVSREKKERFSLILESASTNQTSMYLCASSYQGFEAFFGQGTRLTVV.

This chain links TRBV30 with TRBJ1-1; no clear D. V was pared by 7 bases and J by 4 bases, with 13 bases between. Germline V lookup: CDR1 GTSNPN, CDR2 SVGIG (reference sequence). There are 12 residues in the CDR3. The CDR3 here is CASPGRSTEAFF. The CDR3 nucleotides are TGTGCCTCCCCCGGGAGGAGCACTGAAGCTTTCTTT.

J is TRBJ2-3 and V is TRBV7-9; 11 bases line up with TRBD2. Per germline, CDR1 SEHNR and CDR2 FQNEAQ (reference sequence). The trim removed 3 bases at V and 3 bases at J, leaving 2 bases unmatched. The CDR3 has 15 amino acids. CDR3 nucleotide sequence: TGTGCCAGCAGCTTGGGACTAGCGGCTACAGATACGCAGTATTTT. Protein sequence: CASSLGLAATDTQYF.

This clonotype turned up a few times. The chain joins TRBV6-1 to TRBJ1-2, with D possibly TRBD1 on 6 matching bases. The CDR3 extends over 14 amino acids. V was cut by 1 base and J by 10 bases, with 16 bases left in between. CDR1 is MNHNS, CDR2 SASEGT, per germline. CDR3 in DNA: TGTGCCAGCAGTGAAGACCCTAACAGGGAGCACTACACCTTC. This translates into CASSEDPNREHYTF.

This rearrangement joins TRBV14 to TRBJ1-6; perhaps TRBD1 as D (6 bases). CDR1 SGHDN and CDR2 FVKESK come from the germline V gene. This CDR3 region has 15 residues. V was cut by 3 bases and J by 6 bases, with 12 bases left in between. CDR3 protein: CASSQAGTPNSPLHF. In DNA, the CDR3 is TGTGCCAGCAGCCAGGCCGGGACACCTAATTCACCCCTCCACTTT.

The gene calls are TRBV2 and TRBJ1-2; 7 bases agree with TRBD1. The CDR3 extends over 13 amino acids. J was trimmed by 3 bases and V by 8 bases; bases with no gene match: 6. Germline loops: CDR1 SNHLY, CDR2 FYNNEI. This CDR3 is CASVRDRDYGYTF. CDR3 in DNA: TGTGCCAGCGTTCGAGACAGGGACTATGGCTACACCTTC. The full variable domain, rest sourced from reference TRBV2 and TRBJ1-2, is EPEVTQTPSHQVTQMGQEVILRCVPISNHLYFYWYRQILGQKVEFLVSFYNNEISEKSEIFDDQFSVERPDGSNFTLKIRSTKLEDSAMYFCASVRDRDYGYTFGSGTRLTVV.

V and J are TRBV19 and TRBJ2-2; perhaps TRBD1 as D (5 bases). V lost 3 bases, J lost 4 bases, and 9 bases lay in between. The CDR3 totals 14 residues. CDR1 is LNHDA, CDR2 SQIVND, per germline (reference sequence). The CDR3 sequence is CASSMGRLTGELFF. The CDR3 DNA reads as TGTGCCAGTAGTATGGGGCGGCTCACCGGGGAGCTGTTTTTT. Combining the CDR3 with reference TRBV19 and TRBJ2-2 gives the whole variable domain DGGITQSPKYLFRKEGQNVTLSCEQNLNHDAMYWYRQDPGQGLRLIYYSQIVNDFQKGDIAEGYSVSREKKESFPLTVTSAQKNPTAFYLCASSMGRLTGELFFGEGSRLTVL.

V and J are TRBV21-1 and TRBJ2-2. TRBV21-1 is a pseudogene segment. The CDR3 is 20 residues long. In nucleotides, the CDR3 is TGTGCCAGCAGCAAAGTTCAACCTAATTCTCTAAGTCAGGTCACCGGGGAGCTGTTTTTT. Its protein product is CASSKVQPNSLSQVTGELFF.

The V and J genes are TRBV7-9 and TRBJ2-1; tentative D call: TRBD1 (6 bases). Germline CDR1 and CDR2: SEHNR and FQNEAQ (reference sequence). The V gene lost 8 bases and the J gene lost 6 bases, with 17 bases spanning the gap. This CDR3 is 14 amino acids long. In DNA, the CDR3 is TGTGCCAGCCGGGGCCAGAAAGGGGGCAATGAGCAGTTCTTC. Its translation is CASRGQKGGNEQFF. Drawing the rest from reference TRBV7-9 and TRBJ2-1, the complete variable domain is DTGVSQNPRHKITKRGQNVTFRCDPISEHNRLYWYRQTLGQGPEFLTYFQNEAQLEKSRLLSDRFSAERPKGSFSTLEIQRTEQGDSAMYLCASRGQKGGNEQFFGPGTRLTVL.